This paragraph reports one TCR beta chain. As yet, its antigen is unknown. This sample was included in a study of shared clonotypes between healthy human individuals. Study context: Every donor yielded three CD4 naive, three CD4 memory, two CD8 naive and one CD8 memory plate. General study results and limits: Memory subsets had estimated richness that was generally smaller than that of naive subsets.

It was into CD45RA+ naive and CD45RA-negative memory subsets that the CD4+ cells were split. Germline loops: CDR1 SGHAT, CDR2 FQNNGV. Trimming cost V 8 bases and J 9 bases, with 13 bases left between them. The CDR3 length is 12 residues. Genomic DNA of every subset was divided equally among multiple immunoSEQ plates. TCRdb keeps only in-frame clones here, not all; method: immunoSEQ multiplex PCR. Of some 2,000,000 clones in the sample, approximately 95% are singletons; the top ten hold 0.13%. This clonotype was sampled from a man between 18 and 29 years old in good health. The rearrangement uses TRBV11-2 and TRBJ1-4, with D perhaps TRBD1 (6 bases). Sequencing input: naive CD4+ T cells sorted from blood. Subset denoted: CD45RA+ positively selected. The CDR3 loop reads CASGGQFKKLFF. DNA for the CDR3: TGTGCCAGCGGTGGACAGTTTAAAAAACTGTTTTTT.